The present TCR beta chain was sequenced within a study of T cell repertoires in cytomegalovirus infection. Whole-study context: Recently identified HLA-C-restricted and well-studied HLA-B-restricted CMV epitopes were used.

TCRdb re-derived calls from the reads in MiXCR, one entry per CDR3 protein. The table has 310,000 or so distinct CDR3 sequences, just under 25% seen once. This clonotype turned up a few times. Its target is unknown. The ends lost 0 bases at V and 8 bases at J; junction bases unmatched: 8. The CDR3 is 16 residues long. Germline CDR1 MNHNY, CDR2 SVGAGI (reference sequence). The V call is TRBV6-6, the J call TRBJ2-1; 9 bases are shared with TRBD2. This material consisted of cultured PBMCs, taken from culture after CMV antigen stimulation. The clonotype comes from a human donor in good health (CMV status not recorded). Some clones in this sample may be carry-over from other donors' samples. The DNA for the CDR3 is TGTGCCAGCAGTTACTCGTCGGCTAGCGGGACGGATGAGCAGTTCTTC. This translates into CASSYSSASGTDEQFF.